A selection of T cell receptor beta chains follows, all from one sample in a study of cytomegalovirus exposure and HLA in healthy donors. The assay was immunoSEQ multiplex PCR, and TCRdb's table has in-frame clones only and misses some. This table has under 120,000 clones, 65% to 75% appearing once. Sequencing was done on a sample of PBMCs. These receptor sequences come from a man aged 40-49 years in good health and CMV-seropositive. Each CDR3 is given with its conserved first and last residue. The D gene is left open where the match is weak. Size values are once, few and many counts, or a class for expanded clones, and some rows have none.

d_call	cdr3_length	clone_size	v_call	j_call	cdr3_nt	cdr3_aa
TRBD1	11	.	TRBV30	TRBJ1-1	TGTGCCTGGAGTCGAGGACAGGGAGGATTCTTT	CAWSRGQGGFF
TRBD1	14	.	TRBV6-5	TRBJ2-7	TGTGCCAGCACCAAACGGACAGGGGCCTACGAGCAGTACTTC	CASTKRTGAYEQYF
TRBD2	16	.	TRBV7-9	TRBJ2-3	TGTGCCAGCAGCTTTGGGACTAGCGGGAGGACAGATACGCAGTATTTT	CASSFGTSGRTDTQYF
.	17	.	TRBV6-1	TRBJ1-1	TGTGCCAGCAGTGAACTAATATACAGGGCTTTGAACACTGAAGCTTTCTTT	CASSELIYRALNTEAFF
TRBD1	11	.	TRBV30	TRBJ1-1	TGTGCCTGGACGGGACAGGGAGAAGCTTTCTTT	CAWTGQGEAFF
.	13	.	TRBV9	TRBJ2-7	TGTGCCAGCAGCGTCGGGACAAACTACGAGCAGTACTTC	CASSVGTNYEQYF
.	15	.	TRBV11-2	TRBJ1-1	TGTGCCAGCAGCTTAGATGACAGAATGAACACTGAAGCTTTCTTT	CASSLDDRMNTEAFF
.	15	.	TRBV9	TRBJ2-3	TGTGCCAGCAGCGTGGACTCATCTAGCACAGATACGCAGTATTTT	CASSVDSSSTDTQYF
.	14	.	TRBV4-1	TRBJ1-5	TGCGCCAGCAGCCAATTTACCGGGAATCAGCCCCAGCATTTT	CASSQFTGNQPQHF
.	14	.	TRBV30	TRBJ2-7	TGTGCCTCCAAAGACCGGGACTTGTCCTACGAGCAGTACTTC	CASKDRDLSYEQYF
TRBD2	11	few	TRBV6-1	TRBJ2-1	TGTGCCAGCAGTCTAGCGGGGGAGCAGTTCTTC	CASSLAGEQFF